This T cell receptor beta chain was profiled in a study of response to subunit inactivated influenza vaccine. A single record per CDR3 protein comes from TCRdb applying MiXCR to the RT-PCR reads. Here the sample spans 500,000 to 600,000 distinct CDR3 sequences, around 13% being singletons. Trimming shortened V by 2 bases and J by 11 bases, and 15 bases separated the two germline ends. Looked up from germline, CDR1 is MGHDK and CDR2 is SYGVNS. This CDR3 spans 14 amino acids. Concerning this clonotype: Its antigen is unidentified.

Points from the study as a whole: Authors proposed each seasonal influenza vaccination draws in few new T cells.

The sample consisted of PBMCs from blood, taken 35 to 45 days after vaccination. The rearrangement joins TRBV25-1 to TRBJ1-4; the D gene is possibly TRBD1 (5 bases). This TCR was sampled from a man aged 45 to 65 who received an inactivated influenza vaccine. The CDR3 region is CASSEGHGVDKLFF. CDR3 nucleotides: TGTGCCAGCAGTGAAGGACACGGGGTTGACAAACTGTTTTTT.